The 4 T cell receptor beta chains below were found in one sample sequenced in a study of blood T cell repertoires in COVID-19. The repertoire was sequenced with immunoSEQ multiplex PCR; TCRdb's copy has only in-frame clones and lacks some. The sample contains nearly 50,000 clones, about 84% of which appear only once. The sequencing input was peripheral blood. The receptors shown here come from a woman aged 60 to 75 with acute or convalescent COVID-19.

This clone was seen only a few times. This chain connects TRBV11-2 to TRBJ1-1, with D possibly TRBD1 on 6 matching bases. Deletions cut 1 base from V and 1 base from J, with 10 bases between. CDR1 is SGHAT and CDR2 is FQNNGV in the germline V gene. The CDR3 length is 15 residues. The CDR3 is CASSLGGHKNTEAFF. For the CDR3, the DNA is TGTGCCAGCAGCTTAGGGGGACACAAGAACACTGAAGCTTTCTTT.

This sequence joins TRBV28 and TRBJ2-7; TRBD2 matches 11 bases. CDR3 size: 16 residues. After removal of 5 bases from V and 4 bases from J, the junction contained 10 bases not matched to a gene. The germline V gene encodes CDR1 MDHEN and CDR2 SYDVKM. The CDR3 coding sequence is TGTGCCAGCAGTCCTACTAGCGGGAGAAGTAGGTACGAGCAGTACTTC. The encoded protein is CASSPTSGRSRYEQYF. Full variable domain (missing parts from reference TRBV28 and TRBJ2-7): DVKVTQSSRYLVKRTGEKVFLECVQDMDHENMFWYRQDPGLGLRLIYFSYDVKMKEKGDIPEGYSVSREKKERFSLILESASTNQTSMYLCASSPTSGRSRYEQYFGPGTRLTVT.

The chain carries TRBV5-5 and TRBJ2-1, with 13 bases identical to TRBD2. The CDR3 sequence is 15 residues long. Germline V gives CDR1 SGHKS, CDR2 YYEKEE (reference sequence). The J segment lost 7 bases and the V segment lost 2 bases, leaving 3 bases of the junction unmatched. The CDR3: CASSFGTSGVNEQFF. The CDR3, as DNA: TGTGCCAGCAGCTTCGGGACTAGCGGGGTGAATGAGCAGTTCTTC.

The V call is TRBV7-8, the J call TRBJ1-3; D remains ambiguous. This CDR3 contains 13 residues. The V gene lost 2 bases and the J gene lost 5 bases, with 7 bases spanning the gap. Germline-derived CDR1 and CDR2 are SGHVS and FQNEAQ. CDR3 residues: CASSLSSRNTIYF. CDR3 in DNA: TGTGCCAGCAGCTTAAGTAGTAGAAACACCATATATTTT. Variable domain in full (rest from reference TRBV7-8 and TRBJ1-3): GAGVSQSPRYKVAKRGQDVALRCDPISGHVSLFWYQQALGQGPEFLTYFQNEAQLDKSGLPSDRFFAERPEGSVSTLKIQRTQQEDSAVYLCASSLSSRNTIYFGEGSWLTVV.